These 15 T cell receptor beta chains share one sample of origin, sequenced in a study of PD-L1 blockade in urothelial cancer. Method: immunoSEQ multiplex PCR; TCRdb's copy keeps in-frame clones and lacks some. This table holds some 25,000 clones, less than 90% found once. The sample in question was PBMCs, obtained around atezolizumab (anti-PD-L1) treatment. The source is a man in his sixties or seventies with urothelial cancer.

CDR3 DNA sequence: TGTGCCTGGAGCTCACAGGGCTACAATGAGCAGTTCTTC. Amino acids: CAWSSQGYNEQFF. The gene calls are TRBV30 and TRBJ2-1; possible D gene TRBD1, 6 bases. V lost 3 bases and J lost 3, with 9 bases in between. The germline gives CDR1 GTSNPN, CDR2 SVGIG (reference sequence). This CDR3 comprises 13 residues.

This sequence joins TRBV18 and TRBJ1-1; TRBD1 might be the D (5 bases). Germline V lookup: CDR1 KGHSH, CDR2 LQKENI. V was shortened by 1 base and J by 0 bases, with 18 bases between the two germline ends. This CDR3 contains 18 residues. DNA of the CDR3: TGTGCCAGCTCACCACGCCGTAGAACAGGAGCTATGAACACTGAAGCTTTCTTT. This sequence encodes CASSPRRRTGAMNTEAFF.

The chain recombines TRBV5-4 with TRBJ1-1, with D possibly being TRBD1 (6 bases). The V gene's germline CDR1 is SGHNT and CDR2 YYREEE (reference sequence). Trimming stripped 0 bases from V and 4 bases from J, with 10 bases between. The CDR3 contains 14 residues. The CDR3 protein is CASSLDREGTEAFF. The CDR3 bases are TGTGCCAGCAGCTTGGACAGGGAGGGCACTGAAGCTTTCTTT.

The chain uses TRBV6-6 and TRBJ1-1; no definite D call. V was trimmed by 4 bases and J by 4 bases, leaving 10 bases between them. This CDR3 region has 13 residues. Germline V CDR1 and CDR2: MNHNY, SVGAGI (reference sequence). CDR3 nucleotides: TGTGCCAGCAGTTCCGGAGGGATCACTGAAGCTTTCTTT. It translates to CASSSGGITEAFF.

CDR3 protein: CASTRGGASDGYTF. The CDR3 region has the DNA TGTGCCAGCACCCGAGGGGGGGCTAGTGATGGCTACACCTTC. The V and J genes are TRBV9 and TRBJ1-2; tentative D call: TRBD1 (6 bases). The germline V gene has CDR1 SGDLS and CDR2 YYNGEE. There are 14 residues in the CDR3. Trimming cost V 6 bases and J 6 bases, with 18 bases left between them.

The CDR3 nucleotides are TGTGCCAGTAGTATCCCGGATCAGCCCCAGCATTTT. It specifies CASSIPDQPQHF. V is TRBV19 and J is TRBJ1-5; D unresolved. This CDR3 is built from 12 residues. V was trimmed by 3 bases and J by 5 bases, leaving 5 bases between them. CDR1 LNHDA and CDR2 SQIVND come from the germline V gene (reference sequence).

The chain recombines TRBV5-1 with TRBJ2-7, with TRBD2 matching over 13 bases. CDR1 SGHRS and CDR2 YFSETQ come from the germline V gene. Trimming removed 0 bases from V and 2 bases from J; junction bases left unmatched: 5. CDR3 length: 17 residues. The CDR3 protein is CASSLGGLAGSTYEQYF. The CDR3 bases are TGCGCCAGCAGCTTGGGGGGACTAGCGGGAAGCACCTACGAGCAGTACTTC.

The V call is TRBV25-1, the J call TRBJ2-1, with a weak D call TRBD2 (6 bases). The CDR3 loop spans 15 amino acids. Per the germline V gene, CDR1 is MGHDK and CDR2 is SYGVNS. With 5 bases removed from V and 6 bases from J, the gap between germline ends came to 17 bases. CDR3 residues: CASSPTSWETNEQFF. The CDR3 coding sequence is TGTGCCAGCAGTCCTACTAGCTGGGAGACCAATGAGCAGTTCTTC.

The chain is built from TRBV28 and TRBJ2-6; D is unclear. This CDR3 spans 16 amino acids. The V end lost 1 base, the J end lost 3 bases, and 10 bases lay between the germline ends. Germline V CDR1 and CDR2: MDHEN, SYDVKM. CDR3 bases: TGTGCCAGCAGTTTATTACCGGGTGGTGGGGCCAACGTCCTGACTTTC. Protein: CASSLLPGGGANVLTF. Full variable domain (rest looked up from reference TRBV28 and TRBJ2-6): DVKVTQSSRYLVKRTGEKVFLECVQDMDHENMFWYRQDPGLGLRLIYFSYDVKMKEKGDIPEGYSVSREKKERFSLILESASTNQTSMYLCASSLLPGGGANVLTFGAGSRLTVL.

The genes are TRBV5-1 and TRBJ2-5; D is perhaps TRBD2 (6 bases). V shed 4 bases and J shed 10 bases, with 29 bases lying between them. CDR1 and CDR2 (germline): SGHRS, YFSETQ. The CDR3 contains 17 residues. CDR3 protein: CASSRGPAVTSLEGQYF. CDR3 sequence (DNA): TGCGCCAGCAGCCGGGGTCCAGCGGTAACCTCCCTGGAGGGCCAGTACTTC.

The chain combines TRBV2 with TRBJ2-3; the D gene is possibly TRBD1 (5 bases). V shed 4 bases and J shed 1 base, with 9 bases lying between them. From germline, CDR1 is SNHLY and CDR2 FYNNEI. The CDR3 contains 14 residues. CDR3 loop: CASSGGGGTDTQYF. The CDR3 DNA is TGTGCCAGCAGTGGGGGCGGCGGCACAGATACGCAGTATTTT.

The rearrangement uses TRBV29-1 and TRBJ1-4; a possible D gene is TRBD1 (5 bases). The CDR3 has 13 amino acids. V dropped 4 bases and J dropped 3 bases, with 9 bases sitting between them. Germline lookup yields CDR1 SQVTM and CDR2 ANQGSEA. The CDR3 coding sequence is TGCAGCGTTGGGACATTTGCTAATGAAAAACTGTTTTTT. It is translated as CSVGTFANEKLFF. Full variable domain (remainder filled in from reference TRBV29-1 and TRBJ1-4): SAVISQKPSRDICQRGTSLTIQCQVDSQVTMMFWYRQQPGQSLTLIATANQGSEATYESGFVIDKFPISRPNLTFSTLTVSNMSPEDSSIYLCSVGTFANEKLFFGSGTQLSVL.

The chain employs TRBV7-8 and TRBJ2-7, with a tentative D call TRBD2 (5 bases). The germline CDR1 and CDR2 sequences are SGHVS and FQNEAQ. The CDR3 covers 16 residues. Trimming removed 5 bases at V and 4 bases at J, with 21 bases between. This chain's CDR3 is CASSTTLTSPSYEQYF. The CDR3 nucleotides read TGTGCCAGCAGCACGACCCTCACTAGTCCCTCATACGAGCAGTACTTC.

This chain links TRBV7-3 with TRBJ2-7; 8 bases fit TRBD1. The CDR3 contains 15 residues. V dropped 2 bases and J dropped 2; count of bases not matched to a gene: 5. Per the germline V gene, CDR1 is SGHTA and CDR2 is FQGTGA. CDR3 protein: CASSLRPGGPYEQYF. In DNA, the CDR3 is TGTGCCAGCAGCTTACGGCCAGGGGGCCCCTACGAGCAGTACTTC.

V usage is TRBV5-4 and J usage is TRBJ2-5, with 7 bases identical to TRBD1. This CDR3 has 13 amino acids. J lost 3 bases, V lost 5 bases, and 4 bases had no gene match. From germline, CDR1 is SGHNT and CDR2 YYREEE (reference sequence). The chain's CDR3 is CASRLQGKETQYF. CDR3 nucleotides: TGTGCCAGCAGGCTACAGGGGAAAGAGACCCAGTACTTC.